A selection of T cell receptor beta chains follows, all from one sample in a study of cytotoxic CD8 clonotypes in ibrutinib-treated CLL. Assay used: immunoSEQ multiplex PCR; TCRdb lists only in-frame clones, some missing. Here the sample spans some 130,000 clones, approximately 80% being singletons. Here the sequenced sample was PBMCs, taken after 24 months of ibrutinib treatment. The receptors derive from a human donor with chronic lymphocytic leukemia. The CDR3 runs from the conserved cysteine through the conserved F or W. The D gene is left open where the match is weak. For some rows the clone size is stated as once, few or many, or as a class when expanded; others skip it.

J gene | V gene | clone size | D gene | CDR3 protein | CDR3 DNA
TRBJ2-5 | TRBV5-5 | few | . | CASSLVQLKGGRTQYF | TGTGCCAGCAGCTTGGTCCAGCTTAAGGGGGGACGCACCCAGTACTTC
TRBJ2-7 | TRBV25-1 | once | . | CASSEPGAASQYF | TGTGCCAGCAGTGAACCGGGCGCGGCCTCGCAGTACTTC
TRBJ2-5 | TRBV5-1 | . | . | CASSLAGYQETQYF | TGCGCCAGCAGCTTGGCCGGGTACCAAGAGACCCAGTACTTC
TRBJ1-4 | TRBV28 | few | . | CASRTPSGTNEKLFF | TGTGCCAGCAGAACCCCCAGTGGGACTAATGAAAAACTGTTTTTT
TRBJ1-5 | TRBV6-5 | . | . | CASSYQWGQPQHF | TGTGCCAGCAGCTATCAATGGGGTCAGCCCCAGCATTTT
TRBJ1-2 | TRBV6-5 | . | . | CASSYSTGFNYGYTF | TGTGCCAGCAGTTACTCGACCGGATTTAACTATGGCTACACCTTC
TRBJ1-5 | TRBV10-3 | . | . | CAIGGQTSNQPQHF | TGTGCCATCGGGGGGCAGACTAGCAATCAGCCCCAGCATTTT
TRBJ2-5 | TRBV4-3 | . | TRBD2 | CASSQDPSGSWETQYF | TGCGCCAGCAGCCAAGATCCTAGCGGGAGTTGGGAGACCCAGTACTTC
TRBJ2-1 | TRBV11-1 | . | TRBD2 | CASSVLAGGAYNEQFF | TGTGCCAGCAGCGTCTTAGCGGGGGGCGCCTACAATGAGCAGTTCTTC
TRBJ2-7 | TRBV5-1 | . | TRBD1 | CASSRRETGGNEQYF | TGCGCCAGCAGCCGGCGAGAGACAGGGGGTAACGAGCAGTACTTC
TRBJ1-4 | TRBV15 | . | . | CATSREGRTNEKLFF | TGTGCCACCAGCAGAGAAGGCAGGACCAATGAAAAACTGTTTTTT
TRBJ2-1 | TRBV19 | . | TRBD2 | CASTQREVYNEQFF | TGTGCCAGTACCCAGCGGGAGGTCTACAATGAGCAGTTCTTC
TRBJ1-4 | TRBV28 | . | . | CASSLGTRGGSNEKLFF | TGTGCCAGCAGTTTAGGGACAAGGGGGGGGTCTAATGAAAAACTGTTTTTT
TRBJ2-3 | TRBV5-1 | . | . | CASSLLSSEDTQYF | TGCGCCAGCAGCTTGTTGTCTAGCGAAGATACGCAGTATTTT
TRBJ2-1 | TRBV7-9 | . | TRBD1 | CASSRDRVDEQFF | TGTGCCAGCAGCCGTGACAGGGTCGATGAGCAGTTCTTC
TRBJ2-1 | TRBV5-4 | . | . | CASSLATYNEQFF | TGTGCCAGCAGCTTGGCCACCTACAATGAGCAGTTCTTC
TRBJ2-1 | TRBV27 | . | . | CASSLVRPSSYNEQFF | TGTGCCAGCAGTTTAGTGCGTCCCAGCTCCTACAATGAGCAGTTCTTC
TRBJ2-1 | TRBV4-3 | . | TRBD1 | CASSRGGTGLDEQFF | TGCGCCAGCAGCAGGGGGGGGACAGGGCTTGATGAGCAGTTCTTC
TRBJ1-2 | TRBV29-1 | . | . | CSVEALPRIYGYTF | TGCAGCGTTGAAGCCCTCCCCAGAATCTATGGCTACACCTTC
TRBJ2-1 | TRBV6-5 | . | TRBD2 | CASSPLAGWGNEQFF | TGTGCCAGCAGCCCACTAGCGGGGTGGGGCAATGAGCAGTTCTTC
TRBJ1-6 | TRBV18 | once | . | CASRPGAGNSPLHF | TGTGCCAGCCGACCCGGGGCAGGGAATTCACCCCTCCACTTT
TRBJ1-6 | TRBV6-1 | few | . | CASVIGRAITSPLHF | TGTGCCAGCGTTATTGGCAGGGCCATAACCTCACCCCTCCACTTT
TRBJ1-4 | TRBV5-1 | . | . | CASSGGLTNEKLFF | TGCGCCAGCAGCGGGGGACTAACTAATGAAAAACTGTTTTTT
TRBJ1-1 | TRBV28 | few | . | CASGPVGAFF | TGTGCCAGCGGCCCGGTTGGGGCTTTCTTT
TRBJ2-7 | TRBV19 | . | . | CASSIGVGVSYEQYF | TGTGCCAGTAGTATAGGGGTAGGGGTCTCCTACGAGCAGTACTTC
TRBJ1-6 | TRBV7-6 | . | . | CASSVRAQGSPLHF | TGTGCCAGCAGCGTCCGGGCCCAGGGGTCACCCCTCCACTTT
TRBJ2-5 | TRBV5-1 | few | TRBD2 | CASSPGLAGVWETQYF | TGCGCCAGCAGCCCGGGACTAGCGGGGGTATGGGAGACCCAGTACTTC
TRBJ2-7 | TRBV19 | few | . | CASSTQGYEQYF | TGTGCCAGTAGTACCCAGGGGTACGAGCAGTACTTC
TRBJ1-4 | TRBV5-4 | . | . | CASSWDPNEKLFF | TGTGCCAGCAGCTGGGACCCTAATGAAAAACTGTTTTTT
TRBJ1-5 | TRBV27 | . | . | CASSHQDSNQPQHF | TGTGCCAGCAGTCACCAGGATAGCAATCAGCCCCAGCATTTT
TRBJ2-6 | TRBV23-1 | few | . | CASPVGPPAVPSSGANVLTF | TGCGCCAGCCCCGTCGGCCCCCCCGCGGTGCCGTCCTCTGGGGCCAACGTCCTGACTTTC
TRBJ2-1 | TRBV10-2 | . | TRBD2 | CASRIAGVLDEQFF | TGCGCCAGCAGGATAGCGGGAGTGTTAGATGAGCAGTTCTTC
TRBJ2-2 | TRBV7-3 | . | . | CASSLAARGGELFF | TGTGCCAGCAGCTTGGCAGCCCGTGGCGGGGAGCTGTTTTTT
TRBJ1-2 | TRBV4-3 | few | TRBD1 | CASSPRGQGKGGYTF | TGCGCCAGCAGCCCCCGGGGACAGGGTAAGGGCGGCTACACCTTC
TRBJ1-1 | TRBV9 | . | . | CASSAGMKTVWAGEAFF | TGTGCCAGCAGCGCCGGGATGAAGACGGTTTGGGCTGGTGAAGCTTTCTTT
TRBJ1-4 | TRBV7-9 | . | . | CASSLGGGNEKLFF | TGTGCCAGCAGCTTGGGAGGGGGTAATGAAAAACTGTTTTTT
TRBJ1-1 | TRBV6-6 | . | . | CASRGGLSTEAFF | TGTGCCAGCAGGGGGGGGCTGAGCACTGAAGCTTTCTTT
TRBJ2-1 | TRBV25-1 | . | TRBD2 | CASSGLGTSGGLNEQFF | TGTGCCAGCAGCGGCCTCGGGACTAGCGGGGGGCTCAATGAGCAGTTCTTC
TRBJ1-5 | TRBV2 | few | . | CASSEELGSNQPQHF | TGTGCCAGCAGTGAGGAATTGGGTAGCAATCAGCCCCAGCATTTT
TRBJ2-5 | TRBV10-3 | . | TRBD2 | CAISGQTSGGGETQYF | TGTGCCATCAGTGGGCAGACTAGCGGGGGAGGGGAGACCCAGTACTTC
TRBJ2-5 | TRBV5-1 | . | . | CASSESTVRETQYF | TGCGCCAGCAGCGAGTCGACAGTTAGGGAGACCCAGTACTTC
TRBJ2-7 | TRBV18 | . | . | CASSPPGGSEQYF | TGTGCCAGCTCACCACCGGGGGGATCCGAGCAGTACTTC
TRBJ2-2 | TRBV30 | once | . | CAWSGANTGELFF | TGTGCCTGGAGTGGGGCGAACACCGGGGAGCTGTTTTTT
TRBJ2-3 | TRBV30 | . | . | CAWGIGAQAQYF | TGTGCCTGGGGAATAGGGGCCCAGGCGCAGTATTTT
TRBJ1-5 | TRBV6-1 | . | TRBD1 | CASRETGAVNQPQHF | TGTGCCAGCAGAGAGACAGGGGCCGTAAATCAGCCCCAGCATTTT